Reported below is one TCR beta chain. V gave up 4 bases and J gave up 3 bases; unmatched junction bases: 11. The CDR3 is 16 amino acids. Germline V CDR1 and CDR2: SGHDN, FVKESK. Diagnosis relied on clinical symptoms, serum thyroxine and TRAb, thyroid ultrasound and orbital computed tomography. Amplification of TCR beta CDR3 regions used RNA as the template. When the TCR CDR3 underwent first-round RT-PCR, the HTBI primer set was used. Each CDR3 protein gets one entry after TCRdb re-called the multiplex PCR reads with MiXCR. The data contain fewer than 900,000 distinct CDR3 sequences, about 17% of them singletons. These data belong to a study of T cells in Graves' hyperthyroidism and ophthalmopathy.

This receptor was taken from a man aged 18 to 30 with Graves' hyperthyroidism. Sequenced: blood. This chain joins TRBV14 and TRBJ1-2; 7 bases map to TRBD1. The CDR3 DNA reads TGTGCCAGCAGCCCGTGGACAAGGGGGCCTTACTATGGCTACACCTTC. Its translation is CASSPWTRGPYYGYTF. Looking up the rest from reference TRBV14 and TRBJ1-2 gives the full variable domain: EAGVTQFPSHSVIEKGQTVTLRCDPISGHDNLYWYRRVMGKEIKFLLHFVKESKQDESGMPNNRFLAERTGGTYSTLKVQPAELEDSGVYFCASSPWTRGPYYGYTFGSGTRLTVV.